The 10 T cell receptor beta chains below were found in one sample sequenced in a study of blood T cells in healthy people across ages. Primers used in a second PCR of about 7 to 12 cycles were a sample-barcoded 5' primer and a J-beta primer mix. MiXCR was run by TCRdb on the 5' RACE reads, yielding one entry per CDR3 protein. The sample holds approximately 800,000 distinct CDR3 sequences, approximately 53% seen once. The sequencing sample was made of blood. The receptors were gathered from a man at least 80 years old in good health.

V usage is TRBV24-1 and J usage is TRBJ2-1, with D perhaps TRBD2 (6 bases). V lost 4 bases, J lost 6 bases, and 9 bases lay in between. CDR1 and CDR2 (germline): KGHDR, SFDVKD. This CDR3 is 13 amino acids long. CDR3 sequence: CATSDAGGNEQFF. CDR3 DNA: TGTGCCACCAGTGACGCCGGGGGCAATGAGCAGTTCTTC.

The chain recombines TRBV12-3 or TRBV12-4 with TRBJ2-2, with 9 bases lining up with TRBD2. J gave up 1 base and V 8 bases, and 8 bases lay outside the gene matches. CDR3 length equals 16 residues. CDR3 nucleotides: TGTGCCAGCTCCGGGGCTAGCGGGGTGAACACCGGGGAGCTGTTTTTT. Translated: CASSGASGVNTGELFF.

The V call is TRBV5-4, the J call TRBJ2-4, with 11 nucleotides matching TRBD2. After removal of 4 bases from V and 6 bases from J, the junction contained 9 bases not matched to a gene. Germline CDR1 reads SGHNT; CDR2 reads YYREEE (reference sequence). CDR3 length equals 16 residues. CDR3 nucleotide sequence: TGTGCCAGCAGCCCACAGACTAGCGGGACCCGAAACATTCAGTACTTC. The encoded protein is CASSPQTSGTRNIQYF.

This chain connects TRBV2 to TRBJ2-1; D is perhaps TRBD1 or TRBD2 (5 bases each). The CDR3 consists of 13 residues. The germline CDR1 and CDR2 sequences are SNHLY and FYNNEI. V dropped 3 bases and J dropped 10 bases, with 13 bases sitting between them. The CDR3 reads CASSDGVGEEQFF. The DNA for the CDR3 is TGTGCCAGCAGTGACGGGGTGGGGGAGGAGCAGTTCTTC.

J is TRBJ1-4 and V is TRBV29-1; D unclear. V dropped 7 bases and J dropped 5 bases, with 11 bases sitting between them. This CDR3 is built from 12 residues. In germline, CDR1 is SQVTM, CDR2 ANQGSEA. For the CDR3, the DNA is TGCAGCGCCCGGACCGTGAATGAAAAACTGTTTTTT. Residues: CSARTVNEKLFF.

V usage is TRBV28 and J usage is TRBJ1-2; D uncertain. The germline gives CDR1 MDHEN, CDR2 SYDVKM. This CDR3 contains 13 residues. Between the trimmed V and J ends, which lost 5 bases and 7 bases, there was a span of 14 bases. The DNA of the CDR3 is TGTGCCAGCAGTCCCCTCTGGACGGGTGGCTACACCTTC. It specifies CASSPLWTGGYTF.

In its sample, this clonotype was seen a few times. The gene calls are TRBV3-1 and TRBJ2-3, with 9 bases matching TRBD2. The germline V gene encodes CDR1 LGHDT and CDR2 YNNKEL (reference sequence). The trim removed 0 bases at V and 14 bases at J, leaving 18 bases unmatched. The CDR3 runs 17 residues. CDR3 sequence: CASSQDSTSGKHRYAYF. The CDR3 bases are TGTGCCAGCAGCCAAGACTCGACTAGCGGAAAGCACAGATACGCGTATTTT.

The chain joins TRBV5-1 to TRBJ2-1; TRBD1 matches at 12 bases. Trimming at V came to 3 bases and at J to 11 bases, leaving 18 bases not matched to a gene. Germline CDR1 reads SGHRS; CDR2 reads YFSETQ. The CDR3 totals 18 residues. The DNA for the CDR3 is TGCGCCAGCAGCTATGGGACAGGGGGCGTGGGCAGGCCAATGAAGCAGTTCTTC. Translating gives CASSYGTGGVGRPMKQFF.

This rearrangement joins TRBV27 to TRBJ2-7; D may be TRBD1 (6 bases). Trimming removed 5 bases at V and 4 bases at J, with 24 bases between. The germline V gene has CDR1 MNHEY and CDR2 SMNVEV (reference sequence). The CDR3 is made up of 17 amino acids. The CDR3 nucleotides read TGTGCCAGCAGTCCCCAGGCTATGGCAGGGGTGGGGTACGAGCAGTACTTC. This codes for CASSPQAMAGVGYEQYF.

Comments on this clonotype: This may be a read error: a much more frequent sequence differs by one nucleotide. The chain carries TRBV24-1 and TRBJ2-1; D call uncertain. Germline lookup yields CDR1 KGHDR and CDR2 SFDVKD. CDR3 length equals 13 residues. CDR3 residues: CATNDLSSNEQFF. In nucleotides, the CDR3 is TGTGCCACCAATGATTTAAGCAGCAATGAGCAGTTCTTC.